The 29 T cell receptor beta chains reported below all come from one sample, sequenced in a study of CD8+ T cells in alopecia areata. RNA extraction was followed by reverse transcription into cDNA, which acted as the sequencing template. Profiled with immunoSEQ multiplex PCR; TCRdb holds only in-frame clones, not every one. The table has roughly 150,000 clones, 40% to 65% seen once. The specimen was CD8+ T cells sorted from blood, collected at week 0. Receptors were obtained from a human donor with alopecia areata.

This clone appeared a few times. The chain combines TRBV2 with TRBJ2-7, with 9 bases fitting TRBD1. Germline V gene lookup returns CDR1 SNHLY and CDR2 FYNNEI. The CDR3 is 14 amino acids. Unmatched junction bases numbered 4, after V lost 6 bases and J lost 1 base. The CDR3 loop reads CASRAGTGSYEQYF. The CDR3 DNA reads as TGTGCCAGCAGGGCCGGGACAGGGTCCTACGAGCAGTACTTC.

The chain has TRBV30 and TRBJ2-1; no clear D. Between the trimmed V and J ends, which lost 0 bases and 10 bases, there was a span of 10 bases. This CDR3 comprises 12 residues. Per germline, CDR1 GTSNPN and CDR2 SVGIG (reference sequence). This CDR3 is CAWSVGMLEQFF. CDR3 coding DNA: TGTGCCTGGAGTGTAGGGATGCTCGAGCAGTTCTTC.

CDR3 DNA: TGTGCCTGGAGTGTGGCAGACGAGCAGTACTTC. Its protein product is CAWSVADEQYF. This chain connects TRBV30 to TRBJ2-7; D is unresolved. V was trimmed by 0 bases and J by 5 bases, leaving 5 bases between them. The CDR3 runs 11 residues. CDR1 GTSNPN and CDR2 SVGIG come from the germline V gene (reference sequence).

V gene TRBV7-6 combines with J gene TRBJ2-5; D is unclear. Trimming pared 2 bases from V and 5 bases from J, leaving 9 bases between. Germline CDR1 SGHVS, CDR2 FNYEAQ. The length of the CDR3 is 13 residues. The CDR3: CASSLRVVETQYF. Written as DNA, the CDR3 is TGTGCCAGCAGCTTAAGGGTGGTTGAGACCCAGTACTTC.

The V call is TRBV19, the J call TRBJ2-2; D is unclear. The V end was cut by 9 bases, the J end by 4 bases, with 12 bases between. Germline-derived CDR1 and CDR2 are LNHDA and SQIVND (reference sequence). This CDR3 is built from 13 residues. CDR3 residues: CASQTIGTGELFF. The CDR3 coding sequence is TGTGCCAGCCAAACAATTGGCACCGGGGAGCTGTTTTTT.

This chain links TRBV11-2 with TRBJ2-1; D ambiguous. The V gene lost 3 bases and the J gene lost 6 bases, with 3 bases spanning the gap. CDR3 length: 11 residues. CDR1 SGHAT and CDR2 FQNNGV come from the germline V gene. As DNA, the CDR3 is TGTGCCAGCAGCTTCACCAATGAGCAGTTCTTC. This encodes CASSFTNEQFF. Based on the CDR3 plus reference TRBV11-2 and TRBJ2-1, the full variable domain is EAGVAQSPRYKIIEKRQSVAFWCNPISGHATLYWYQQILGQGPKLLIQFQNNGVVDDSQLPKDRFSAERLKGVDSTLKIQPAKLEDSAVYLCASSFTNEQFFGPGTRLTVL.

The chain combines TRBV30 with TRBJ2-3, with 7 bases fitting TRBD1. Germline V gene lookup returns CDR1 GTSNPN and CDR2 SVGIG (reference sequence). J lost 0 bases, V lost 5 bases, and 8 bases had no gene match. This CDR3 is 15 amino acids long. The CDR3 is CAWSIPGQSTDTQYF. The CDR3 coding sequence is TGTGCCTGGTCCATACCGGGACAGAGCACAGATACGCAGTATTTT.

This chain uses TRBV5-1 with TRBJ1-1; D uncertain. CDR3 length: 13 residues. Looked up from germline, CDR1 is SGHRS and CDR2 is YFSETQ. V lost 4 bases and J lost 4, with 11 bases in between. The DNA of the CDR3 is TGCGCCAGCAGCCTCTCTCGGGCCACTGAAGCTTTCTTT. Amino acid sequence: CASSLSRATEAFF.

The V and J genes are TRBV29-1 and TRBJ2-1; 8 positions agree with TRBD2. This CDR3 spans 15 amino acids. Germline CDR1 SQVTM, CDR2 ANQGSEA. V lost 0 bases and J lost 3; bases outside the gene matches: 4. CDR3 protein: CSVEEQAGVYNEQFF. The CDR3 bases are TGCAGCGTTGAAGAGCAAGCGGGGGTCTACAATGAGCAGTTCTTC.

CDR3 loop: CASSLPGLAYEQYF. The CDR3 nucleotides read TGTGCCAGCAGCTTGCCAGGTTTGGCCTACGAGCAGTACTTC. J is TRBJ2-7 and V is TRBV5-6; D gene ambiguous. This CDR3 comprises 14 residues. Germline V gene sequence: CDR1 SGHDT, CDR2 YYEEEE. The V and J ends lost 1 base and 2 bases respectively, with 10 bases between them.

The rearrangement joins TRBV20-1 to TRBJ1-1, with no clear D. From germline, CDR1 is DFQATT and CDR2 SNEGSKA (reference sequence). With 5 bases removed from V and 5 bases from J, the gap between germline ends came to 9 bases. The CDR3 runs 11 residues. CDR3 nucleotide sequence: TGCAGTGCTCCGACGGGGACTGAAGCTTTCTTT. This encodes CSAPTGTEAFF.

The sample holds a few counts of this clone. J is TRBJ2-7 and V is TRBV4-1; TRBD2 matches 9 bases. The CDR3 is made up of 15 amino acids. The ends lost 3 bases at V and 0 bases at J; junction bases unmatched: 3. The germline V gene has CDR1 MGHRA and CDR2 YSYEKL. The CDR3 spells CASSHLAGDSYEQYF. The DNA for the CDR3 is TGCGCCAGCAGCCACTTAGCGGGGGACTCCTACGAGCAGTACTTC.

This clone was detected only a few times. This chain joins TRBV29-1 and TRBJ2-1; perhaps TRBD1 as D (5 bases). The CDR3 contains 12 residues. CDR1 and CDR2 (germline): SQVTM, ANQGSEA. V lost 7 bases and J 9 bases, leaving 16 bases between the germline ends. CDR3 coding DNA: TGCAGCGCCCTTGTTGGGGCTGGTGAGCAGTTCTTC. Encoded protein: CSALVGAGEQFF.

The chain combines TRBV25-1 with TRBJ2-1; D call uncertain. Germline CDR1 is MGHDK and CDR2 is SYGVNS. The CDR3 length is 11 residues. V lost 4 bases, J lost 5 bases, and 3 bases lay in between. The CDR3 DNA reads as TGTGCCAGCAGTGCCCACAATGAGCAGTTCTTC. Translating gives CASSAHNEQFF.

This chain connects TRBV5-1 to TRBJ1-1; 7 bases are a match to TRBD1. The CDR3 covers 17 residues. Germline values: CDR1 SGHRS, CDR2 YFSETQ. The V gene end was trimmed by 2 bases and the J gene end by 1 base; junction bases not matched to a gene: 11. The CDR3 bases are TGCGCCAGCAGCTTCAATGCCCCAGGGGGTAGGAACACTGAAGCTTTCTTT. Translation: CASSFNAPGGRNTEAFF. Looking up the rest from reference TRBV5-1 and TRBJ1-1 gives the full variable domain: KAGVTQTPRYLIKTRGQQVTLSCSPISGHRSVSWYQQTPGQGLQFLFEYFSETQRNKGNFPGRFSGRQFSNSRSEMNVSTLELGDSALYLCASSFNAPGGRNTEAFFGQGTRLTVV.

The rearrangement links TRBV5-1 to TRBJ2-3; possibly TRBD2 for D (5 bases). V was cut by 4 bases and J by 5 bases, with 14 bases left in between. This CDR3 is built from 14 residues. Germline V gene data show CDR1 as SGHRS and CDR2 as YFSETQ. The CDR3 reads CASSSSSAGDTQYF. In DNA form, the CDR3 reads TGCGCCAGCAGCAGCAGTAGCGCGGGAGATACGCAGTATTTT.

This chain connects TRBV7-8 to TRBJ1-5; a possible D gene is TRBD1 (6 bases). The CDR3 runs 14 residues. Germline V lookup: CDR1 SGHVS, CDR2 FQNEAQ. V shed 5 bases and J shed 4 bases, with 12 bases lying between them. CDR3 loop: CASSQDSPNQPQHF. CDR3 coding DNA: TGTGCCAGCAGCCAGGACAGCCCTAATCAGCCCCAGCATTTT.

This clone was observed a few times. DNA for the CDR3: TGTGCCAGCCAAACAACAGGGGGCCCTGAGGAGACCCAGTACTTC. Residues: CASQTTGGPEETQYF. The V call is TRBV27, the J call TRBJ2-5; 9 nucleotides align to TRBD1. The CDR3 covers 15 residues. V was clipped by 8 bases and J by 5 bases; unmatched bases: 12. Germline V lookup: CDR1 MNHEY, CDR2 SMNVEV (reference sequence).

This chain uses TRBV5-6 with TRBJ2-5; D is uncertain. This CDR3 is 14 amino acids long. Germline CDR1 and CDR2: SGHDT and YYEEEE. V lost 4 bases and J 2 bases, leaving 12 bases between the germline ends. The CDR3 sequence is CASSNSERQETQYF. CDR3 nucleotides: TGTGCCAGCAGCAACTCGGAACGACAAGAGACCCAGTACTTC. Combining the CDR3 with reference TRBV5-6 and TRBJ2-5 gives the whole variable domain DAGVTQSPTHLIKTRGQQVTLRCSPKSGHDTVSWYQQALGQGPQFIFQYYEEEERQRGNFPDRFSGHQFPNYSSELNVNALLLGDSALYLCASSNSERQETQYFGPGTRLLVL.

V gene TRBV30 combines with J gene TRBJ1-1; 7 bases line up with TRBD1. The length of the CDR3 is 12 residues. From germline, CDR1 is GTSNPN and CDR2 SVGIG (reference sequence). With 3 bases clipped from V and 7 bases from J, the junction kept 5 bases outside the gene matches. CDR3 nucleotide sequence: TGTGCCTGGAGCCCAGGGGGAAGTGAAGCTTTCTTT. Amino acid sequence: CAWSPGGSEAFF.

Here the CDR3 reads CASRLTGPAEAFF. The CDR3 DNA follows: TGTGCCAGCAGGCTGACAGGGCCGGCTGAAGCTTTCTTT. The J gene is TRBJ1-1, the V gene TRBV27; TRBD1 matches 7 bases. CDR1 and CDR2 (germline): MNHEY, SMNVEV (reference sequence). The CDR3 totals 13 residues. With V trimmed by 6 bases and J by 6 bases, 7 bases remained unmatched.

This chain uses TRBV15 with TRBJ2-7; D might be TRBD2 (6 bases). V shed 5 bases and J shed 0 bases, with 14 bases lying between them. CDR1 is LNHNV and CDR2 is YYDKDF in the germline V gene (reference sequence). The CDR3 runs to 15 residues. As DNA, the CDR3 is TGTGCCACCAGCGGGGGACTGATGAGCTCCTACGAGCAGTACTTC. Translation gives CATSGGLMSSYEQYF.

The chain combines TRBV30 with TRBJ1-1; maybe TRBD1 (5 bases). The CDR3 totals 12 residues. Germline CDR1 and CDR2: GTSNPN and SVGIG (reference sequence). V lost 0 bases and J 7 bases, leaving 9 bases between the germline ends. The CDR3 spells CAWSVVGDEAFF. In DNA, the CDR3 is TGTGCCTGGAGTGTAGTGGGGGATGAAGCTTTCTTT.

The chain has TRBV5-1 and TRBJ2-7, with 9 bases that match TRBD1. The V segment lost 4 bases and the J segment 3 bases; nucleotides outside the gene matches: 5. The CDR3 consists of 14 residues. Per germline, CDR1 SGHRS and CDR2 YFSETQ. CDR3 sequence: CASSVGTGNYEQYF. As DNA, the CDR3 is TGCGCCAGCAGCGTCGGGACAGGGAACTACGAGCAGTACTTC.

The chain links TRBV19 to TRBJ1-2; TRBD1 aligns across 7 bases. The CDR3 is made up of 13 amino acids. Germline V gene data show CDR1 as LNHDA and CDR2 as SQIVND (reference sequence). V shed 4 bases and J 8 bases; nucleotides not matched to a gene: 7. The CDR3 region has the DNA TGTGCCAGTAGTACCACAGGGGTGGAAGGCTACACCTTC. Translation gives CASSTTGVEGYTF.

This chain connects TRBV30 to TRBJ2-1; 12 bases are shared with TRBD1. V trimming: 4 bases; J trimming: 8 bases; junction bases outside the gene matches: 6. CDR3 length: 14 amino acids. Germline values: CDR1 GTSNPN, CDR2 SVGIG (reference sequence). The CDR3 is CAWIPGQGAYEQFF. The CDR3 DNA reads TGTGCCTGGATACCGGGACAGGGGGCATATGAGCAGTTCTTC.

The chain combines TRBV30 with TRBJ1-2; tentative D call: TRBD1 (6 bases). Germline V CDR1 and CDR2: GTSNPN, SVGIG (reference sequence). The CDR3 spans 15 residues. The V gene lost 0 bases and the J gene lost 6 bases, with 17 bases spanning the gap. CDR3 protein: CAWSVVGGRGDGYTF. DNA of the CDR3: TGTGCCTGGAGTGTAGTCGGGGGGCGCGGAGATGGCTACACCTTC.

This sequence joins TRBV20-1 and TRBJ1-1; D not certain. Trimming shortened V by 8 bases and J by 1 base, and 8 bases separated the two germline ends. The CDR3 consists of 11 residues. Germline V gives CDR1 DFQATT, CDR2 SNEGSKA (reference sequence). CDR3 in DNA: TGCAGTTTACAGACGAACACTGAAGCTTTCTTT. Translation: CSLQTNTEAFF.

The rearrangement links TRBV5-1 to TRBJ1-1, with 8 bases matching TRBD1. Germline assignment: CDR1 SGHRS and CDR2 YFSETQ. This CDR3 comprises 15 residues. The ends lost 3 bases at V and 6 bases at J; junction bases unmatched: 10. The CDR3: CASSSKTPTGAEAFF. The CDR3 DNA reads as TGCGCCAGCAGCTCGAAAACACCGACAGGGGCTGAAGCTTTCTTT. The full variable domain, rest sourced from reference TRBV5-1 and TRBJ1-1, is KAGVTQTPRYLIKTRGQQVTLSCSPISGHRSVSWYQQTPGQGLQFLFEYFSETQRNKGNFPGRFSGRQFSNSRSEMNVSTLELGDSALYLCASSSKTPTGAEAFFGQGTRLTVV.